This is a list of T cell receptor beta chains from one sample in a study of blood T cell repertoires in COVID-19. Sequenced by immunoSEQ multiplex PCR; TCRdb stores in-frame clones only, minus some. In the table there are approximately 120,000 clones, almost 85% of which are singletons. The sample was peripheral blood. These receptors all stem from a human donor in a cohort sampled during active COVID-19. Each CDR3 is given with its conserved first and last residue. A D gene is named only where the DNA matches it firmly. Clone size is not always given. Where it is, it says once, few, many or a class for expanded clones.

V gene: TRBV2; J gene: TRBJ2-7; D gene: NA; clone size: NA; CDR3 protein: CASRPVDIQPSYEQYF; CDR3 DNA: TGTGCCAGCAGACCGGTGGACATCCAGCCCTCATACGAGCAGTACTTC
V gene: TRBV18; J gene: TRBJ2-6; D gene: TRBD1; clone size: NA; CDR3 protein: CASSSLTGIGANVLTF; CDR3 DNA: TGTGCCAGCTCATCCCTGACAGGGATCGGGGCCAACGTCCTGACTTTC
V gene: TRBV18; J gene: TRBJ2-2; D gene: TRBD1; clone size: NA; CDR3 protein: CASSRGQVNTGELFF; CDR3 DNA: TGTGCCAGCTCACGGGGACAGGTTAACACCGGGGAGCTGTTTTTT
V gene: TRBV12-5; J gene: TRBJ2-1; D gene: TRBD1; clone size: NA; CDR3 protein: CASGLPSTPGTGGFNEQFF; CDR3 DNA: TGTGCTAGTGGTTTGCCCTCTACACCCGGGACAGGGGGTTTCAATGAGCAGTTCTTC
V gene: TRBV2; J gene: TRBJ1-1; D gene: NA; clone size: few; CDR3 protein: CASSVAMNTEAFF; CDR3 DNA: TGTGCCAGCAGTGTCGCGATGAACACTGAAGCTTTCTTT
V gene: TRBV6-1; J gene: TRBJ1-6; D gene: TRBD1; clone size: NA; CDR3 protein: CASSVQGATYNSPLHF; CDR3 DNA: TGTGCCAGCAGTGTACAGGGGGCCACCTATAATTCACCCCTCCACTTT
V gene: TRBV7-2; J gene: TRBJ1-6; D gene: NA; clone size: NA; CDR3 protein: CASSLPGGENSPLHF; CDR3 DNA: TGTGCCAGCAGCTTACCCGGAGGGGAGAATTCACCCCTCCACTTT
V gene: TRBV6-1; J gene: TRBJ2-7; D gene: TRBD2; clone size: NA; CDR3 protein: CASSEREASEQYF; CDR3 DNA: TGTGCCAGCAGTGAACGGGAGGCTTCCGAGCAGTACTTC
V gene: TRBV19; J gene: TRBJ2-2; D gene: TRBD2; clone size: few; CDR3 protein: CASSIDRAGGGTGELFF; CDR3 DNA: TGTGCCAGTAGTATAGATCGTGCGGGGGGCGGTACCGGGGAGCTGTTTTTT
V gene: TRBV5-4; J gene: TRBJ2-7; D gene: TRBD1; clone size: few; CDR3 protein: CASSRQTGDSYEQYF; CDR3 DNA: TGTGCCAGCAGCCGACAAACAGGGGACTCCTACGAGCAGTACTTC
V gene: TRBV2; J gene: TRBJ2-7; D gene: NA; clone size: NA; CDR3 protein: CASGGDGTYEQYF; CDR3 DNA: TGTGCCAGCGGGGGCGATGGTACCTACGAGCAGTACTTC
V gene: TRBV27; J gene: TRBJ1-2; D gene: NA; clone size: once; CDR3 protein: CASSFTGNTNYGYTF; CDR3 DNA: TGTGCCAGCAGCTTCACAGGGAACACCAACTATGGCTACACCTTC
V gene: TRBV13; J gene: TRBJ2-7; D gene: TRBD1; clone size: NA; CDR3 protein: CASSFRTGGYEQYF; CDR3 DNA: TGTGCCAGCAGCTTTCGGACAGGGGGTTATGAGCAGTACTTC
V gene: TRBV16; J gene: TRBJ1-2; D gene: NA; clone size: NA; CDR3 protein: CASSPGGRGYTF; CDR3 DNA: TGTGCCAGCAGCCCCGGGGGGCGCGGCTACACCTTC
V gene: TRBV11-2; J gene: TRBJ2-7; D gene: TRBD1; clone size: NA; CDR3 protein: CASSAIMGTGTTYEQYF; CDR3 DNA: TGTGCCAGCAGCGCCATAATGGGGACAGGAACTACCTACGAGCAGTACTTC
V gene: TRBV10-3; J gene: TRBJ1-2; D gene: NA; clone size: NA; CDR3 protein: CATWGGQGNGYTF; CDR3 DNA: TGTGCCACCTGGGGAGGGCAGGGAAACGGCTACACCTTC
V gene: TRBV7-8; J gene: TRBJ2-7; D gene: TRBD2; clone size: NA; CDR3 protein: CASSLSRDYAYEQYF; CDR3 DNA: TGTGCCAGCAGCCTAAGCCGGGACTACGCCTACGAGCAGTACTTC
V gene: TRBV6-5; J gene: TRBJ1-6; D gene: NA; clone size: once; CDR3 protein: CASSYGSASGWEPLHF; CDR3 DNA: TGTGCCAGCAGTTACGGGTCAGCGTCAGGGTGGGAACCCCTCCACTTT
V gene: TRBV5-5; J gene: TRBJ2-2; D gene: TRBD1; clone size: NA; CDR3 protein: CASTGQGVNTGELFF; CDR3 DNA: TGTGCCAGCACTGGACAGGGGGTGAACACCGGGGAGCTGTTTTTT
V gene: TRBV12-3/TRBV12-4; J gene: TRBJ1-2; D gene: NA; clone size: few; CDR3 protein: CASSEAPNYGYTF; CDR3 DNA: TGTGCCAGCAGTGAGGCACCTAACTATGGCTACACCTTC
V gene: TRBV18; J gene: TRBJ1-5; D gene: NA; clone size: NA; CDR3 protein: CASSPSGASNQPQHF; CDR3 DNA: TGTGCCAGCTCACCATCAGGGGCTTCCAATCAGCCCCAGCATTTT
V gene: TRBV5-8; J gene: TRBJ2-1; D gene: NA; clone size: once; CDR3 protein: CASRRTVSSYNEQFF; CDR3 DNA: TGTGCCAGCAGGCGGACAGTGAGCTCCTACAATGAGCAGTTCTTC
V gene: TRBV6-5; J gene: TRBJ1-5; D gene: TRBD1; clone size: NA; CDR3 protein: CASRRDRWSNQPQHF; CDR3 DNA: TGTGCCAGCAGACGGGACAGGTGGAGCAATCAGCCCCAGCATTTT
V gene: TRBV6-4; J gene: TRBJ2-3; D gene: NA; clone size: NA; CDR3 protein: CASSEGQVGTDTQYF; CDR3 DNA: TGTGCCAGCAGTGAGGGGCAAGTTGGCACAGATACGCAGTATTTT
V gene: TRBV9; J gene: TRBJ1-1; D gene: NA; clone size: NA; CDR3 protein: CASSIQGGRPEAFF; CDR3 DNA: TGTGCCAGCAGCATACAGGGAGGGAGGCCCGAAGCTTTCTTT
V gene: TRBV5-1; J gene: TRBJ2-7; D gene: TRBD1; clone size: few; CDR3 protein: CASSLQGMEYEQYF; CDR3 DNA: TGCGCCAGCAGCTTACAGGGGATGGAGTACGAGCAGTACTTC
V gene: TRBV6-5; J gene: TRBJ1-2; D gene: NA; clone size: NA; CDR3 protein: CASSYSFSVDGYTF; CDR3 DNA: TGTGCCAGCAGTTATTCGTTTTCGGTGGATGGCTACACCTTC
V gene: TRBV24-1; J gene: TRBJ2-1; D gene: TRBD1; clone size: NA; CDR3 protein: CATSDSGTGDGNEQFF; CDR3 DNA: TGTGCCACCAGTGACTCGGGAACAGGGGATGGGAATGAGCAGTTCTTC
V gene: TRBV5-1; J gene: TRBJ2-1; D gene: NA; clone size: NA; CDR3 protein: CASRLNSGSSYNEQFF; CDR3 DNA: TGCGCCAGCAGATTAAATAGCGGCAGCTCCTACAATGAGCAGTTCTTC
V gene: TRBV28; J gene: TRBJ1-5; D gene: NA; clone size: NA; CDR3 protein: CASSFKDKGNQPQHF; CDR3 DNA: TGTGCCAGCAGTTTTAAGGACAAGGGCAATCAGCCCCAGCATTTT
V gene: TRBV13; J gene: TRBJ2-7; D gene: TRBD2; clone size: NA; CDR3 protein: CASSIQRGTTYEQYF; CDR3 DNA: TGTGCCAGCAGCATCCAGCGGGGGACGACCTACGAGCAGTACTTC
V gene: TRBV9; J gene: TRBJ1-1; D gene: NA; clone size: NA; CDR3 protein: CASSPRTSLGPEAFF; CDR3 DNA: TGTGCCAGCAGCCCCCGGACAAGTCTGGGCCCTGAAGCTTTCTTT
V gene: TRBV11-3; J gene: TRBJ2-1; D gene: NA; clone size: NA; CDR3 protein: CASSLNGLSYNEQFF; CDR3 DNA: TGTGCCAGCAGCTTAAACGGTCTCTCCTACAATGAGCAGTTCTTC
V gene: TRBV29-1; J gene: TRBJ1-4; D gene: TRBD1; clone size: NA; CDR3 protein: CSVELAGRSGGEKLFF; CDR3 DNA: TGCAGCGTTGAGCTAGCCGGACGTTCAGGGGGTGAAAAACTGTTTTTT
V gene: TRBV5-5; J gene: TRBJ1-6; D gene: TRBD1; clone size: NA; CDR3 protein: CASSYPAGQGGPYNSPLHF; CDR3 DNA: TGTGCCAGCAGCTATCCGGCTGGACAGGGGGGCCCCTATAATTCACCCCTCCACTTT
V gene: TRBV6-5; J gene: TRBJ2-3; D gene: NA; clone size: NA; CDR3 protein: CASRRIQGSTDTQYF; CDR3 DNA: TGTGCCAGCAGACGAATTCAGGGCAGCACAGATACGCAGTATTTT
V gene: TRBV5-1; J gene: TRBJ2-7; D gene: TRBD1; clone size: few; CDR3 protein: CASSLDGRTGTSEQYF; CDR3 DNA: TGCGCCAGCAGCTTAGATGGAAGGACAGGGACCTCCGAGCAGTACTTC
V gene: TRBV10-2; J gene: TRBJ1-2; D gene: NA; clone size: few; CDR3 protein: CASSESARGAGGYTF; CDR3 DNA: TGCGCCAGCAGTGAGTCAGCCCGGGGGGCGGGCGGCTACACCTTC
V gene: TRBV19; J gene: TRBJ2-2; D gene: NA; clone size: once; CDR3 protein: CASSMVGVTGELFF; CDR3 DNA: TGTGCCAGTAGTATGGTAGGGGTCACCGGGGAGCTGTTTTTT
V gene: TRBV2; J gene: TRBJ2-3; D gene: TRBD1; clone size: few; CDR3 protein: CASKLRDRAHLGADTQYF; CDR3 DNA: TGTGCCAGCAAGCTCCGGGACAGGGCCCACCTAGGCGCAGATACGCAGTATTTT
V gene: TRBV5-1; J gene: TRBJ1-5; D gene: NA; clone size: NA; CDR3 protein: CASSANGGQPQHF; CDR3 DNA: TGCGCCAGCAGCGCTAACGGGGGTCAGCCCCAGCATTTT
V gene: TRBV9; J gene: TRBJ2-3; D gene: TRBD1; clone size: NA; CDR3 protein: CASSVEDRRADTQYF; CDR3 DNA: TGTGCCAGCAGCGTAGAGGACAGGCGTGCAGATACGCAGTATTTT
V gene: TRBV30; J gene: TRBJ1-1; D gene: TRBD1; clone size: NA; CDR3 protein: CAWSRGQGWTEAFF; CDR3 DNA: TGTGCCTGGAGTAGGGGACAGGGGTGGACTGAAGCTTTCTTT
V gene: TRBV6-4; J gene: TRBJ2-1; D gene: NA; clone size: NA; CDR3 protein: CASREGGSSYNEQFF; CDR3 DNA: TGTGCCAGCAGGGAGGGGGGGAGCTCCTACAATGAGCAGTTCTTC
V gene: TRBV6-5; J gene: TRBJ2-7; D gene: NA; clone size: NA; CDR3 protein: CACSRDMSYEQYF; CDR3 DNA: TGTGCCTGCTCCAGGGACATGTCCTACGAGCAGTACTTC